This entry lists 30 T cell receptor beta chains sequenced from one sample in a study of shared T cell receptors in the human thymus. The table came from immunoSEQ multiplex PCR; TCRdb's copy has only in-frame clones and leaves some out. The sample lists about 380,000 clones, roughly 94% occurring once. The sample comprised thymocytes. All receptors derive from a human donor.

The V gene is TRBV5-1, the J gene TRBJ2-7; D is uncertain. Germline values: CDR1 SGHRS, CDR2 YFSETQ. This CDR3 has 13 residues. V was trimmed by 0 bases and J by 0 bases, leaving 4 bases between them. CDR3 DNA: TGCGCCAGCAGCTTGGCCAGCTCCTACGAGCAGTACTTC. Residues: CASSLASSYEQYF.

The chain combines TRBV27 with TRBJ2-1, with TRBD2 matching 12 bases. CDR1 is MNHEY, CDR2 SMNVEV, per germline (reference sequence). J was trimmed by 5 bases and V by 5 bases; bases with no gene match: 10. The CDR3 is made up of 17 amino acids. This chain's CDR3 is CASSPRTSGTSNNEQFF. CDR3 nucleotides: TGTGCCAGCAGTCCCCGGACTAGCGGGACCTCAAACAATGAGCAGTTCTTC.

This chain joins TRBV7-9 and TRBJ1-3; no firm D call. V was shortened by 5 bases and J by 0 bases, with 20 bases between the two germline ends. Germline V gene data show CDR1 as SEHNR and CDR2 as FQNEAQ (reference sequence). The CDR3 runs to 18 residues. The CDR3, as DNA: TGTGCCAGCAGCCCCCCGTTGAATGGACCTTCCTCTGGAAACACCATATATTTT. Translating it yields CASSPPLNGPSSGNTIYF.

This CDR3 is CASSPGRGEETQYF. The CDR3 coding sequence is TGCGCCAGCAGCCCCGGGAGAGGGGAAGAGACCCAGTACTTC. The chain is built from TRBV5-1 and TRBJ2-5; the D gene is possibly TRBD2 (6 bases). Germline CDR1 is SGHRS and CDR2 is YFSETQ. V lost 4 bases and J lost 3, with 13 bases in between. CDR3 size: 14 residues.

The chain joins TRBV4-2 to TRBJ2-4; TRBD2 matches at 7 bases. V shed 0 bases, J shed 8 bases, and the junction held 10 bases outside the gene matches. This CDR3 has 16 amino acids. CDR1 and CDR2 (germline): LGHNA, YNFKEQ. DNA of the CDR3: TGTGCCAGCAGCCAAGATCACGCGGGAGAGGAGGACATTCAGTACTTC. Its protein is CASSQDHAGEEDIQYF.

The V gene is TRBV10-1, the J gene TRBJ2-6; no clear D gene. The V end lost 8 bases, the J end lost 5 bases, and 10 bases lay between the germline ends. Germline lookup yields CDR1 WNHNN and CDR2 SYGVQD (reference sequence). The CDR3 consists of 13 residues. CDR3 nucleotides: TGCGCCAGCCACCGCAAATGGGCCAACGTCCTGACTTTC. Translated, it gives CASHRKWANVLTF.

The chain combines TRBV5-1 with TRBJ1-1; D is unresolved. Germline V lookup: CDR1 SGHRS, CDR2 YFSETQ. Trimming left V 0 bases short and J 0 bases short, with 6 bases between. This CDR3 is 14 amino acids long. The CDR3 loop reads CASSLGGVNTEAFF. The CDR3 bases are TGCGCCAGCAGCTTGGGCGGGGTGAACACTGAAGCTTTCTTT.

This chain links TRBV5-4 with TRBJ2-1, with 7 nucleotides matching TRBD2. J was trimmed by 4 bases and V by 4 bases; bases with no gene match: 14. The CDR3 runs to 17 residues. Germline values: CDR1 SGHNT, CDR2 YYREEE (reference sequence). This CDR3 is CASSIRPGTTFYNEQFF. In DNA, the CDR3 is TGTGCCAGCAGCATTAGACCCGGGACTACCTTTTACAATGAGCAGTTCTTC.

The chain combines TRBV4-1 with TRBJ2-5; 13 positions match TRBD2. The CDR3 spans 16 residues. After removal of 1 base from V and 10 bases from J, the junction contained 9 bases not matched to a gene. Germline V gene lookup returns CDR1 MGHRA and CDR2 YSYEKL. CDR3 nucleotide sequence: TGCGCCAGCAGCCAAGCCTGGACTAGCGGGGGTGCCGACCAGTACTTC. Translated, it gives CASSQAWTSGGADQYF.

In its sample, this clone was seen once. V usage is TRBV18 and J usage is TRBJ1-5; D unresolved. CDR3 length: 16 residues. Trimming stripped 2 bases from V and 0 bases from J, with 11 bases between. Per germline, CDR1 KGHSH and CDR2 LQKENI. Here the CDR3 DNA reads TGTGCCAGCTCACCAGGGCGGGTATATAGCAATCAGCCCCAGCATTTT. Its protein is CASSPGRVYSNQPQHF.

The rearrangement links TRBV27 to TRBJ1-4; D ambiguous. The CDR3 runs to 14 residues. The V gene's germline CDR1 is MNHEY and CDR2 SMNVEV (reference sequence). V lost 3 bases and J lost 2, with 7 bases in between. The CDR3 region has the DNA TGTGCCAGCAGTTTTAGGGTCACTAATGAAAAACTGTTTTTT. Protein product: CASSFRVTNEKLFF.

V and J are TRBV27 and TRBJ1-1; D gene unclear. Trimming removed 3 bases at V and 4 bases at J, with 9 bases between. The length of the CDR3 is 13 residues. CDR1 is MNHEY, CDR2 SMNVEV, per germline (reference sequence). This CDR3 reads CASSLRGFTEAFF. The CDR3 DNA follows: TGTGCCAGCAGTTTGCGAGGCTTCACTGAAGCTTTCTTT.

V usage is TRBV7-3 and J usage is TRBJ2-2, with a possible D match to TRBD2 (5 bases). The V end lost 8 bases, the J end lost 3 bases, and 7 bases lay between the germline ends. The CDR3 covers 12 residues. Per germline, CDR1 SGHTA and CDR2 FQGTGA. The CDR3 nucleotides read TGTGCCAGCGGAGGCTACACCGGGGAGCTGTTTTTT. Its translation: CASGGYTGELFF.

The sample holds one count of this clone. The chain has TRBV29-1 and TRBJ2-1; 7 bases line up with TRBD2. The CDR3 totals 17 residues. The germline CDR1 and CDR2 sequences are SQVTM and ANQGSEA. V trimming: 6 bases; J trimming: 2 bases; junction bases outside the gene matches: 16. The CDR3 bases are TGCAGCGTCCCGAGGGGCGGGAGTAACCCCCCCTACAATGAGCAGTTCTTC. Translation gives CSVPRGGSNPPYNEQFF.

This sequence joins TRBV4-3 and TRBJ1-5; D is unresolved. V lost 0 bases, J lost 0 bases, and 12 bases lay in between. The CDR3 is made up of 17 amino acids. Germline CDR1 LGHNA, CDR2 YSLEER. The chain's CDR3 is CASSQDSDVRSNQPQHF. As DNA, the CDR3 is TGCGCCAGCAGCCAAGATAGCGATGTTCGTAGCAATCAGCCCCAGCATTTT.

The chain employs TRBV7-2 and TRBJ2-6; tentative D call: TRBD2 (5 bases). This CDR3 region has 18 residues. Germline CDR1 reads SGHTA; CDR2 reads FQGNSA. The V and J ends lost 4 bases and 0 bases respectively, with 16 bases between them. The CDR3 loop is CASSSPGVLHSGANVLTF. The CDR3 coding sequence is TGTGCCAGCAGCTCCCCCGGGGTCTTACACTCTGGGGCCAACGTCCTGACTTTC. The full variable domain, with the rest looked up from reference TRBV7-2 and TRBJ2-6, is GAGVSQSPSNKVTEKGKDVELRCDPISGHTALYWYRQSLGQGLEFLIYFQGNSAPDKSGLPSDRFSAERTGGSVSTLTIQRTQQEDSAVYLCASSSPGVLHSGANVLTFGAGSRLTVL.

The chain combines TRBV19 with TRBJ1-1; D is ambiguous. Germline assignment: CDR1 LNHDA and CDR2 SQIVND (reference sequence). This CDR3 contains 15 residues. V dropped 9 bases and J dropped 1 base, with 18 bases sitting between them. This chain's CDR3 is CASLNTAEKNTEAFF. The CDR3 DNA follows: TGTGCCAGCCTCAATACGGCAGAAAAGAACACTGAAGCTTTCTTT.

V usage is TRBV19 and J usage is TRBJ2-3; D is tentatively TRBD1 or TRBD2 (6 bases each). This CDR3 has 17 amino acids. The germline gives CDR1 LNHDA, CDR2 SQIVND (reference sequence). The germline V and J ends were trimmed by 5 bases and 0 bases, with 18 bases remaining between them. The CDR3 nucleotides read TGTGCCAGTAGTCGGGCCCCCCCGGGGGCGAGCACAGATACGCAGTATTTT. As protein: CASSRAPPGASTDTQYF.

The CDR3 is CASSPWEGLQPQHF. The CDR3 DNA sequence: TGTGCCAGCAGTCCTTGGGAGGGCCTTCAGCCCCAGCATTTT. This chain uses TRBV6-1 with TRBJ1-5; D not certain. The V end was cut by 5 bases, the J end by 6 bases, with 14 bases between. CDR3 length: 14 amino acids. Germline assignment: CDR1 MNHNS and CDR2 SASEGT.

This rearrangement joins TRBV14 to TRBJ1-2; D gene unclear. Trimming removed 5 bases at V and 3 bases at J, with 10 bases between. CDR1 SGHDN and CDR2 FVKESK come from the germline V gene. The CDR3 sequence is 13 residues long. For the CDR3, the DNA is TGTGCCAGCAGCACCGTATTTGACTATGGCTACACCTTC. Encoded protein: CASSTVFDYGYTF.

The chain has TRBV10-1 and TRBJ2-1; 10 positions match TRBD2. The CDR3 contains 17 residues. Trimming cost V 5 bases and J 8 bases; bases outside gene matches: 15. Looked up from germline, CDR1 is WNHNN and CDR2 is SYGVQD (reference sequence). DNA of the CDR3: TGCGCCAGCAGTAAAGGGACTAGCGCCTCCAGGCGGGATGAGCAGTTCTTC. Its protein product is CASSKGTSASRRDEQFF.

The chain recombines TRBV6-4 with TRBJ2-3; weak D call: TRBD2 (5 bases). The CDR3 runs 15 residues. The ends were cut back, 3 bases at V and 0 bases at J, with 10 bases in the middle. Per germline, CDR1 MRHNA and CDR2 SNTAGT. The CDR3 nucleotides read TGTGCCAGCAGTGATAGAGGGAGTAGCACAGATACGCAGTATTTT. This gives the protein CASSDRGSSTDTQYF.

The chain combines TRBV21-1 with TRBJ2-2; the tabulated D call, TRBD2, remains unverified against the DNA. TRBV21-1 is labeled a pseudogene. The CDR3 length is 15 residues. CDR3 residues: CASSRGFMNTGELFF. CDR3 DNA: TGTGCCAGCAGTCGGGGGTTCATGAACACCGGGGAGCTGTTTTTT.

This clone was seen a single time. CDR3 nucleotides: TGTGCCAGAAGCCCCACAATACTCTCTGGAAACACCATATATTTT. This encodes CARSPTILSGNTIYF. The chain is built from TRBV5-3 and TRBJ1-3; D is uncertain. TRBV5-3 is filed as an ORF, its function uncertain. V shed 4 bases and J shed 0 bases, with 11 bases lying between them. The CDR3 is 15 residues long.

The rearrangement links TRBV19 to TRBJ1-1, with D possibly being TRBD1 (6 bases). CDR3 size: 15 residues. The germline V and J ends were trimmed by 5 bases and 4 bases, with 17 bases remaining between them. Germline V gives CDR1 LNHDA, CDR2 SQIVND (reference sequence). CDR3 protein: CASSRGGVGTTEAFF. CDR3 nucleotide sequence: TGTGCCAGTAGTCGTGGGGGCGTGGGCACCACTGAAGCTTTCTTT. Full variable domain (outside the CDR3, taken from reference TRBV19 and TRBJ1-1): DGGITQSPKYLFRKEGQNVTLSCEQNLNHDAMYWYRQDPGQGLRLIYYSQIVNDFQKGDIAEGYSVSREKKESFPLTVTSAQKNPTAFYLCASSRGGVGTTEAFFGQGTRLTVV.

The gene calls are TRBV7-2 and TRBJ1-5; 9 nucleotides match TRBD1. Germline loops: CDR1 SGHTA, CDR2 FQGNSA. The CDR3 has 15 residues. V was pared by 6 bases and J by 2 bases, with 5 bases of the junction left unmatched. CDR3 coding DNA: TGTGCCAGCAGTCACAGGGGGCCGGGCAATCAGCCCCAGCATTTT. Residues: CASSHRGPGNQPQHF.

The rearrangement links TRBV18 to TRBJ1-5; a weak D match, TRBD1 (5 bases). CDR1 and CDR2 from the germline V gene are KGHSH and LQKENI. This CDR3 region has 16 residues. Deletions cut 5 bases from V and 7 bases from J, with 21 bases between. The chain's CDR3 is CASSDRTPLHSQPQHF. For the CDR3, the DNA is TGTGCCAGCTCAGACCGGACACCACTTCACTCACAGCCCCAGCATTTT.

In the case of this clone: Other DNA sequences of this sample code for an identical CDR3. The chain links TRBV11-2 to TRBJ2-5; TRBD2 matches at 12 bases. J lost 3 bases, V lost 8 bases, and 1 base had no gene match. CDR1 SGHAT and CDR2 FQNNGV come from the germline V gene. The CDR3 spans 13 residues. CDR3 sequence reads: CASRLAGEETQYF. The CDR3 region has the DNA TGTGCCAGCCGACTAGCGGGAGAAGAGACCCAGTACTTC. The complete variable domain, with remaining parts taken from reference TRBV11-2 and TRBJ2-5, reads EAGVAQSPRYKIIEKRQSVAFWCNPISGHATLYWYQQILGQGPKLLIQFQNNGVVDDSQLPKDRFSAERLKGVDSTLKIQPAKLEDSAVYLCASRLAGEETQYFGPGTRLLVL.

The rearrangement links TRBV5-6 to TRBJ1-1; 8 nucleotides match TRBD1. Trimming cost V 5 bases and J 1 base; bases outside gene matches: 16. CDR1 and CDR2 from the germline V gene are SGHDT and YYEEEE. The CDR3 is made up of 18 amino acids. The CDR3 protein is CASRPPLDRVGWNTEAFF. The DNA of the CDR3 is TGTGCCAGCAGACCTCCTCTGGACAGGGTAGGGTGGAACACTGAAGCTTTCTTT.

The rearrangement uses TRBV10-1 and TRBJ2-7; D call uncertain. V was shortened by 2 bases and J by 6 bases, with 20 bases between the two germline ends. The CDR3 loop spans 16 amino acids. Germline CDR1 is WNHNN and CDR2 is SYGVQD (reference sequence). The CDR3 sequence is CASSETYSFQEREQYF. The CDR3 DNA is TGCGCCAGCAGTGAGACTTACTCATTTCAGGAGCGCGAGCAGTACTTC.